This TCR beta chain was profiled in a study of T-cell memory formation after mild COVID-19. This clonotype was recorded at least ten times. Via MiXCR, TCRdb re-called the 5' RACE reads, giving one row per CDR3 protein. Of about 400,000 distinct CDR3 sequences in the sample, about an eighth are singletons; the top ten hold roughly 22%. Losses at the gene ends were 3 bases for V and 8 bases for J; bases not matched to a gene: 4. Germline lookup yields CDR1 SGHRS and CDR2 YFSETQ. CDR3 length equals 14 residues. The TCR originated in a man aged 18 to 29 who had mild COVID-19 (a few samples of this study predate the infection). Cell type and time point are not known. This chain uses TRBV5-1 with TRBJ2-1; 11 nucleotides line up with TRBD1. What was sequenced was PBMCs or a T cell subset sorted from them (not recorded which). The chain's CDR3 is CASSYGQGADEQFF. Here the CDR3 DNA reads TGCGCCAGCAGCTATGGACAGGGGGCCGATGAGCAGTTCTTC.